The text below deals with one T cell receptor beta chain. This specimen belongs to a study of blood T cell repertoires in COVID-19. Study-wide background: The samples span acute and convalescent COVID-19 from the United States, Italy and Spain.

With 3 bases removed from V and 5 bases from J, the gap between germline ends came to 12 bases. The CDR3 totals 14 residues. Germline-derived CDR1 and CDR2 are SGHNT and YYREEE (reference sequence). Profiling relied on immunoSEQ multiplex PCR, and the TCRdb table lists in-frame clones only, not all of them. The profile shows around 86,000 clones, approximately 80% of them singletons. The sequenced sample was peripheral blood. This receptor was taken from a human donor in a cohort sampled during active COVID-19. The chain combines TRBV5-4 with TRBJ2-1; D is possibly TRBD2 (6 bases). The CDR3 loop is CASSSLGGDNEQFF. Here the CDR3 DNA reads TGTGCCAGCAGCTCCCTTGGAGGGGACAATGAGCAGTTCTTC.